These T cell receptor beta chains were read from a single sample in a study of graft-versus-host responses after intestinal transplantation. No antigen is known for these receptors. Generated by immunoSEQ multiplex PCR, the TCRdb table keeps only in-frame clones and is missing some. The repertoire has about 35,000 clones, 93% of them found once; the top ten carry about 20%. The sequencing used unstimulated CD8+ T cells sorted from spleen or lymph node cells, collected before transplant. The receptors come from a human donor who was the organ donor for an intestinal transplant. Each CDR3 is given with its conserved first and last residue. A D gene is named only where the DNA matches it firmly. The size entry is marked missing in some rows and otherwise reads once, few, many or a size class.

size | J | V | D | DNA | CDR3
once | TRBJ2-5 | TRBV7-9 | . | TGTGCCAGCAGCTTAGTTAACCTGGAAAGGACCCAGTACTTC | CASSLVNLERTQYF
. | TRBJ2-7 | TRBV9 | TRBD1 | TGTGCCAGCAGCGTAGAAAGGGACAGGGGAAGGGACGAGCAGTACTTC | CASSVERDRGRDEQYF
. | TRBJ1-2 | TRBV28 | . | TGTGCCAGCAGTTTTTACAGGAACTATGGCTACACCTTC | CASSFYRNYGYTF
. | TRBJ2-3 | TRBV5-4 | . | TGTGCCAGCAGCTTGATTTCTGCGCGAACAGATACGCAGTATTTT | CASSLISARTDTQYF
many | TRBJ2-3 | TRBV2 | . | TGTGCCAGCAGTACAGATACGCAGTATTTT | CASSTDTQYF
. | TRBJ2-2 | TRBV4-2 | TRBD2 | TGTGCCAGCAGCTTCCGGGCGCCGACTAGCGAGAACACCGGGGAGCTGTTTTTT | CASSFRAPTSENTGELFF
. | TRBJ2-3 | TRBV23-1 | . | TGCGCCAGCAGTCAATCGGGGGGAGGAGATACGCAGTATTTT | CASSQSGGGDTQYF
. | TRBJ1-1 | TRBV4-2 | . | TGTGCCAGCAGCCCTCTAGAGGGTTTGAACACTGAAGCTTTCTTT | CASSPLEGLNTEAFF
. | TRBJ2-7 | TRBV28 | TRBD1 | TGTGCCAGCAGTCTTTCGGGACAGGGGGCCGAGCAGTACTTC | CASSLSGQGAEQYF
few | TRBJ2-7 | TRBV5-4 | . | TGCGCCAGCAGCCAAGATCTGGCCTACGAGCAGTACTTC | CASSQDLAYEQYF
once | TRBJ2-7 | TRBV5-5 | TRBD2 | TGTGCCAGCAGCCTGTCGAAGACTAGCGCCAACTACGAGCAGTACTTC | CASSLSKTSANYEQYF
. | TRBJ2-6 | TRBV7-6 | TRBD1 | TGTGCCAGCAGTCGAATCCCGGGACAGGGTTCGCCTGGGGCCAACGTCCTGACTTTC | CASSRIPGQGSPGANVLTF
. | TRBJ2-2 | TRBV6-5 | TRBD1 | TGTGCCAGCAGTTGGGACAGCTCCGGGGAGCTGTTTTTT | CASSWDSSGELFF
. | TRBJ2-5 | TRBV4-2 | . | TGTGCCAGCAGCCAAGTGGCCCCAGTACCGGACCTGCCGCGAGGGGAGCAGTACTTC | CASSQVAPVPDLPRGEQYF
. | TRBJ1-6 | TRBV28 | TRBD1 | TGTGCCAGCAGTGCCCCTCAGACAGGGGGGAATTCACCCCTCCACTTT | CASSAPQTGGNSPLHF
. | TRBJ2-7 | TRBV7-9 | . | TGTGCCAGCAGCCCCACAGTTTACGAGCAGTACTTC | CASSPTVYEQYF
. | TRBJ1-2 | TRBV28 | . | TGTGCCAGCAGTTACGGCTATGGCTACACCTTC | CASSYGYGYTF
. | TRBJ2-1 | TRBV7-6 | TRBD2 | TGTGCCAGCAGCTTACGCCCGACTAGCGGGAGGCCCCCTCTGAGGTCCTACAATGAGCAGTTCTTC | CASSLRPTSGRPPLRSYNEQFF
. | TRBJ2-3 | TRBV4-3 | . | TGCGCCAGCAGCCAATGGACCGCCGGTGTAGAAGCAGATACGCAGTATTTT | CASSQWTAGVEADTQYF
. | TRBJ2-7 | TRBV19 | . | TGTGCCAGTAGTATGGGCGTCTCCTACGAGCAGTACTTC | CASSMGVSYEQYF
. | TRBJ1-2 | TRBV4-1 | . | TGCGCCAGCAGCCAAGAAGGAGGGCACCTCTATGGCTACACCTTC | CASSQEGGHLYGYTF
. | TRBJ2-7 | TRBV28 | . | TGTGCCAGCAGTTCCCGGGGGGCGGGTAACTACGAGCAGTACTTC | CASSSRGAGNYEQYF
. | TRBJ2-7 | TRBV15 | TRBD2 | TGTGCCACCAGCAGTTTAGTAGCGGGGGCTACGGAGCAGTACTTC | CATSSLVAGATEQYF
. | TRBJ2-7 | TRBV19 | TRBD2 | TGTGCCAGTAGTATCCTGGCGGGAGGCCTCTACGAGCAGTACTTC | CASSILAGGLYEQYF
. | TRBJ2-3 | TRBV5-1 | . | TGCGCCAGCAGCTTGTCTCCAGGCACAGATACGCAGTATTTT | CASSLSPGTDTQYF
. | TRBJ2-3 | TRBV4-2 | . | TGTGCCAGCAGCCAAGAGTCCGATACGCAGTATTTT | CASSQESDTQYF
. | TRBJ2-1 | TRBV15 | TRBD2 | TGTGCCACCAGTAGAGAGGGTAGCGGGCTATACAATGAGCAGTTCTTC | CATSREGSGLYNEQFF
. | TRBJ2-2 | TRBV25-1 | . | TGTGCCAGCAGACCGGGACACTCGAACACCGGGGAGCTGTTTTTT | CASRPGHSNTGELFF
once | TRBJ2-3 | TRBV5-4 | TRBD2 | TGTGCCAGCAGCGCCGGGAGGACGCGGGGTGATACGCAGTATTTT | CASSAGRTRGDTQYF
. | TRBJ2-6 | TRBV9 | . | TGTGCCAGCAGCGTCCGGACTACTGGGGCCAACGTCCTGACTTTC | CASSVRTTGANVLTF